This is a list of T cell receptor beta chains from one sample in a study of T cell responses to AZD1222 COVID-19 vaccine. Clones were sequenced by immunoSEQ multiplex PCR, and TCRdb holds only the in-frame ones, with some missing. The sample holds 130,000 to 150,000 clones, about 86% seen once. The sample consisted of peripheral blood, taken 28 days after the second AZD1222 dose. These receptors originate from an adult who received the AZD1222 COVID-19 vaccine. CDR3s include the opening cysteine and the closing phenylalanine or tryptophan. The D gene is left open where the match is weak.

V	D	J	DNA	CDR3
TRBV3-1/TRBV3-2	TRBD2	TRBJ2-3	TGTGCCAGCAGCCGTACACTAGCGGGAAGGGGGGCAGATACGCAGTATTTT	CASSRTLAGRGADTQYF
TRBV7-9	.	TRBJ1-1	TGTGCCAGCAGTCGGACGAACACTGAAGCTTTCTTT	CASSRTNTEAFF
TRBV10-3	.	TRBJ2-5	TGTGCCATCAGTGAGTCAGGTGGAGGGAGAGAGACCCAGTACTTC	CAISESGGGRETQYF
TRBV5-1	TRBD2	TRBJ2-7	TGCGCCAGCAGCTTGGGGGCGGTAGCGGGGAACTCCTACGAGCAGTACTTC	CASSLGAVAGNSYEQYF
TRBV15	.	TRBJ1-1	TGTGCCACCAGCAACCTCGGGGGTAGTGAAGCTTTCTTT	CATSNLGGSEAFF
TRBV6-5	.	TRBJ1-1	TGTGCCAGCAGTCGGAACAAAGGGTCCACTGAAGCTTTCTTT	CASSRNKGSTEAFF
TRBV7-2	TRBD1	TRBJ2-5	TGTGCCAGCAGCTCTGGACAGGGGGCTAGTGAGACCCAGTACTTC	CASSSGQGASETQYF
TRBV6-5	TRBD1	TRBJ1-4	TGTGCCAGCAGTCCATGGACAGGGGTGGCGGAAAAACTGTTTTTT	CASSPWTGVAEKLFF
TRBV3-1/TRBV3-2	TRBD1	TRBJ1-1	TGTGCCAGCAGCCAACCTTGGGGACAGGAAGCTTTCTTT	CASSQPWGQEAFF
TRBV30	.	TRBJ2-7	TGTGCCTGGAGTGTAGGGCTTAGCTTCGAGCAGTACTTC	CAWSVGLSFEQYF
TRBV19	.	TRBJ2-1	TGTGCCAGTAGTATAGCGGGGGTAACATTTGCAAATGAGCAGTTCTTC	CASSIAGVTFANEQFF
TRBV2	TRBD2	TRBJ2-7	TGTGCCAGCAGCCCACTAGCGGGGGGGGCTTACCAGCAGTACTTC	CASSPLAGGAYQQYF
TRBV3-1/TRBV3-2	TRBD1	TRBJ2-3	TGTGCCAGCAGCCATCTCCAAGGACAGGGGCACGATACGCAGTATTTT	CASSHLQGQGHDTQYF
TRBV3-1/TRBV3-2	TRBD2	TRBJ2-1	TGTGCCAGCAGCCAAGTCCGGGGGGGGGAATACAATGAGCAGTTCTTC	CASSQVRGGEYNEQFF
TRBV12-2	.	TRBJ1-5	TGTGCAAGTCGCTCCGAAGTCGGTGGATGGAATCAGCCCCAGCATTTT	CASRSEVGGWNQPQHF
TRBV7-2	.	TRBJ1-5	TGTGCCAGCAGCTTAGACGGGACCGGGGGGCAGCCCCAGCATTTT	CASSLDGTGGQPQHF
TRBV10-3	.	TRBJ2-3	TGTGCCATCAGGAACGAGGGGGGCAGCACAGATACGCAGTATTTT	CAIRNEGGSTDTQYF
TRBV29-1	.	TRBJ1-3	TGCAGCGTTGAGCTGAGGAGCTCTGGAAACACCATATATTTT	CSVELRSSGNTIYF